A selection of T cell receptor beta chains follows, all from one sample in a study of T cell changes during pregnancy in multiple sclerosis. The data were produced by immunoSEQ multiplex PCR, yet TCRdb's version contains in-frame clones alone and is incomplete. The table has some 69,000 clones, roughly 91% seen once. The input for sequencing was peripheral blood, taken in the second trimester of pregnancy. The source is a female donor in good health, enrolled as a control in a pregnancy study. Each CDR3 is given with its conserved first and last residue. A D gene is named only where the DNA matches it firmly. Some rows mark clone size as missing; the rest say once, few, many or name a class of expanded clone.

>TRBD1|TRBJ1-6|.|TRBV5-4
CASSFRTGGGAPLHF
TGTGCCAGCAGCTTCCGGACAGGGGGTGGAGCACCCCTCCACTTT
>TRBD1|TRBJ2-5|.|TRBV19
CASSRDREETQYF
TGTGCCAGTAGCAGGGACAGGGAAGAGACCCAGTACTTC
>.|TRBJ2-1|.|TRBV6-6
CATRLVRLDEQFF
TGTGCCACCAGACTCGTACGACTCGATGAGCAGTTCTTC
>.|TRBJ2-2|.|TRBV2
CASSERSPQNTGELFF
TGTGCCAGCAGTGAGAGGTCTCCCCAGAACACCGGGGAGCTGTTTTTT
>TRBD2|TRBJ2-5|.|TRBV6-6
CASRAGVRETQYF
TGTGCCAGCCGTGCGGGGGTACGAGAGACCCAGTACTTC
>.|TRBJ1-1|.|TRBV7-2
CASSLGPGDTEAFF
TGTGCCAGCAGCTTAGGACCGGGAGACACTGAAGCTTTCTTT
>TRBD1|TRBJ2-5|once|TRBV10-3
CAIRKGQQETQYF
TGTGCCATCAGGAAGGGACAGCAAGAGACCCAGTACTTC
>TRBD1|TRBJ2-7|.|TRBV15
CATSRDPDRVYEQYF
TGTGCCACCAGCAGAGACCCAGACAGGGTCTACGAGCAGTACTTC
>TRBD1|TRBJ1-1|.|TRBV7-9
CASSLVGTGGADEAFF
TGTGCCAGCAGCTTAGTCGGGACAGGGGGCGCGGATGAAGCTTTCTTT
>.|TRBJ1-1|.|TRBV6-1
CASIRGGTEAFF
TGTGCCAGCATTCGAGGCGGCACTGAAGCTTTCTTT
>.|TRBJ1-2|.|TRBV18
CASTNQGSGGYTF
TGTGCCAGCACAAATCAGGGGTCGGGAGGCTACACCTTC
>TRBD1|TRBJ1-1|.|TRBV28
CASSFLDRAQSEAFF
TGTGCCAGCAGTTTCTTGGACAGGGCTCAGTCTGAAGCTTTCTTT
>.|TRBJ1-2|.|TRBV2
CASGLGESGYTF
TGTGCCAGCGGACTTGGGGAGAGTGGCTACACCTTC
>.|TRBJ2-7|.|TRBV5-6
CASSILSATYEQYF
TGTGCCAGCAGTATTCTTAGCGCAACCTACGAGCAGTACTTC
>.|TRBJ2-1|.|TRBV5-1
CASSWGTEQFF
TGCGCCAGCAGCTGGGGGACAGAGCAGTTCTTC
>TRBD1|TRBJ2-7|.|TRBV7-8
CASSLASGTAPSFYEQYF
TGTGCCAGCAGCTTAGCCTCCGGGACAGCGCCTTCCTTCTACGAGCAGTACTTC
>.|TRBJ2-6|.|TRBV30
CAWSRGGANVLTF
TGTGCCTGGAGTCGCGGGGGGGCCAACGTCCTGACTTTC
>.|TRBJ1-2|.|TRBV19
CASSSGGANYGYTF
TGTGCCAGTAGCAGCGGGGGGGCTAACTATGGCTACACCTTC
>.|TRBJ1-2|.|TRBV2
CASPGGSNYGYTF
TGTGCCAGTCCCGGAGGGTCTAACTATGGCTACACCTTC
>.|TRBJ1-2|.|TRBV6-5
CATYTITYYGYTF
TGTGCCACCTATACTATCACTTACTATGGCTACACCTTC
>.|TRBJ1-3|.|TRBV6-1
CASSETGDSGNTIYF
TGTGCCAGCAGTGAAACCGGAGACTCTGGAAACACCATATATTTT
>.|TRBJ2-5|once|TRBV7-9
CASSTTRTDQYF
TGTGCCAGCAGCACGACACGAACTGACCAGTACTTC
>TRBD1|TRBJ1-2|once|TRBV6-1
CASTTRTGTDGYTF
TGTGCCAGCACCACTCGGACAGGAACTGATGGCTACACCTTC
>TRBD2|TRBJ2-3|.|TRBV6-1
CASSEWGTSGGSTDTQYF
TGTGCCAGCAGTGAATGGGGGACTAGCGGGGGGAGCACAGATACGCAGTATTTT
>TRBD2|TRBJ2-1|.|TRBV28
CASAGLANNEQFF
TGTGCCAGCGCGGGACTAGCGAACAATGAGCAGTTCTTC
>.|TRBJ1-4|.|TRBV19
CASSIGVGGEKLFF
TGTGCCAGTAGTATTGGCGTCGGAGGGGAAAAACTGTTTTTT
>TRBD1|TRBJ1-5|.|TRBV28
CASRPGQGRQPQHF
TGTGCCAGCAGGCCGGGACAGGGAAGGCAGCCCCAGCATTTT
>.|TRBJ2-1|.|TRBV9
CASSVADSNEQFF
TGTGCCAGCAGCGTAGCTGACTCCAATGAGCAGTTCTTC
>.|TRBJ2-5|once|TRBV27
CASQASLEETQYF
TGTGCCAGTCAAGCCTCGCTTGAAGAGACCCAGTACTTC
>.|TRBJ1-1|.|TRBV4-2
CASSQDLWGDTEAFF
TGTGCCAGCAGCCAAGATCTCTGGGGGGACACTGAAGCTTTCTTT
>TRBD1|TRBJ2-7|.|TRBV5-6
CASSPWTGIHEQYF
TGTGCCAGCAGCCCTTGGACAGGGATCCACGAGCAGTACTTC
>.|TRBJ1-5|medium-sized|TRBV7-8
CASSFTREQPQHF
TGTGCCAGCAGCTTCACGAGGGAACAGCCCCAGCATTTT
>TRBD2|TRBJ2-1|.|TRBV27
CASSLFSSGSYEQFF
TGTGCCAGCAGTTTATTCTCTAGCGGGAGCTATGAGCAGTTCTTC
>.|TRBJ2-2|.|TRBV7-8
CASSPYSGTGELFF
TGTGCCAGCAGCCCCTACAGTGGGACCGGGGAGCTGTTTTTT
>TRBD1|TRBJ2-1|.|TRBV11-3
CASSSGQGGGEQFF
TGTGCCAGCAGCTCCGGACAGGGGGGTGGTGAGCAGTTCTTC
>TRBD1|TRBJ1-2|once|TRBV7-9
CASSGGTENYGYTF
TGTGCCAGCAGCGGCGGGACAGAAAACTATGGCTACACCTTC
>.|TRBJ2-1|.|TRBV9
CASSLSDNEQFF
TGTGCCAGCAGCTTGTCCGACAATGAGCAGTTCTTC